What follows is one T cell receptor beta chain and its context. Antigen unknown. Looked up from germline, CDR1 is MNHEY and CDR2 is SVGAGI. The CDR3 has 11 amino acids. V lost 8 bases to trimming and J lost 1 base, with 6 bases between them. The sample comes from a study of cytomegalovirus exposure and HLA in healthy donors. Points from the study as a whole: The study flagged some 180 TCR beta chains as cytomegalovirus-associated.

The data were produced by immunoSEQ multiplex PCR, yet TCRdb's version contains in-frame clones alone and is incomplete. Of 130,000 to 150,000 clones in the sample, roughly 92% were seen once. Sequenced: PBMCs. The sequence came from a man in his late teens or twenties in good health and CMV-seronegative. The genes are TRBV6-5 and TRBJ2-7; a weak D match, TRBD2 (5 bases). CDR3 amino acids: CASRRSYEQYF. CDR3 sequence (DNA): TGTGCCAGCCGGAGGTCCTACGAGCAGTACTTC.